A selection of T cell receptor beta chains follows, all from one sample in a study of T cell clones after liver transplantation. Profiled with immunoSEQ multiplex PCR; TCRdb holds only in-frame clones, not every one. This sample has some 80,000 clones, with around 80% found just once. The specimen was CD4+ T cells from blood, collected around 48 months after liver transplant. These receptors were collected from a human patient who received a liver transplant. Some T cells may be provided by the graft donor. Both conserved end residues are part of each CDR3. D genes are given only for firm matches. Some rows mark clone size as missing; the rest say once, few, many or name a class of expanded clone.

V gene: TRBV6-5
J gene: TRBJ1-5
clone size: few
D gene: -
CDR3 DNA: TGTGCCAGCAGTTACCGTCGGGAGCCAGACAATCAGCCCCAGCATTTT
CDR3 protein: CASSYRREPDNQPQHF

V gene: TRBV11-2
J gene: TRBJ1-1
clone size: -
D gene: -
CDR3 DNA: TGTGCCAGCAGCCCCCGCCCGGGACATGGGAACACTGAAGCTTTCTTT
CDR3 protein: CASSPRPGHGNTEAFF

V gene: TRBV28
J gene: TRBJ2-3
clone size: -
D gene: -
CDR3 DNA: TGTGCCAGCAACGCAGATACGCAGTATTTT
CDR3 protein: CASNADTQYF

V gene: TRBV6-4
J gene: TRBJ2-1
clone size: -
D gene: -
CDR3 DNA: TGTGCCAGCAGTGTGGGGGTGTTCTCCTACAATGAGCAGTTCTTC
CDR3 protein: CASSVGVFSYNEQFF

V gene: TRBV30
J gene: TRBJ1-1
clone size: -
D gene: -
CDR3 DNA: TGTGCCTGGAGTGGACAGCCGAACACTGAAGCTTTCTTT
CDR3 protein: CAWSGQPNTEAFF

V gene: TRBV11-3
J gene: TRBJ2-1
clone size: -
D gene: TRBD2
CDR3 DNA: TGTGCCAGCAGCCCCCAGGGGCGGGGGGCCTACAATGAGCAGTTCTTC
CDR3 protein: CASSPQGRGAYNEQFF

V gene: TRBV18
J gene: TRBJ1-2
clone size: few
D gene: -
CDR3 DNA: TGTGCCAGCTCACCGCAGGGTAACGATGGCTACACCTTC
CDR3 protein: CASSPQGNDGYTF

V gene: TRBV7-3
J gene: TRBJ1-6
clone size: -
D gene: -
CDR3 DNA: TGTGCCAGCAGCTCATGGGGGGGAGGGATGTCACCCCTCCACTTT
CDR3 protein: CASSSWGGGMSPLHF

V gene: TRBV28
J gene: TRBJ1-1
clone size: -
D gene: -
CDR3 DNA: TGTGCCAGTTGGACGGACATGAACACTGAAGCTTTCTTT
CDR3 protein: CASWTDMNTEAFF

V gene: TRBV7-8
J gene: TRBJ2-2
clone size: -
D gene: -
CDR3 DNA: TGTGCCAGCAGCTCGTTCGGTGGGGAGCTGTTTTTT
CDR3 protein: CASSSFGGELFF

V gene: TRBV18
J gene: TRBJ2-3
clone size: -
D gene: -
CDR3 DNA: TGTGCCAGTGGGCCGCAACAGGACACAGATACGCAGTATTTT
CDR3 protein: CASGPQQDTDTQYF